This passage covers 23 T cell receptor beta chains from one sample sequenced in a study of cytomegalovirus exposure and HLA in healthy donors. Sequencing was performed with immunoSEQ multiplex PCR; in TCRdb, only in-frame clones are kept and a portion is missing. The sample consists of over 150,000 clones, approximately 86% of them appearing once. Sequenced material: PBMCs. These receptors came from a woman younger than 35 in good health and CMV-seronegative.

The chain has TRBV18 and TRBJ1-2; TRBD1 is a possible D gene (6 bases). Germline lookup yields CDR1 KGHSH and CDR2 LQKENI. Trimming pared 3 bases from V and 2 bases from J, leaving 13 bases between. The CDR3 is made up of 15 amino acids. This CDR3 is CASSPRQDENYGYTF. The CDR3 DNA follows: TGTGCCAGCTCACCCCGACAGGATGAAAACTATGGCTACACCTTC.

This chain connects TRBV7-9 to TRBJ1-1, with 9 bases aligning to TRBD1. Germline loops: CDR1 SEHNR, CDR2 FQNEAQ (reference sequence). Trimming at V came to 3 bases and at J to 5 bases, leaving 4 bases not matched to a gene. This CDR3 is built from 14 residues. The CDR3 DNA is TGTGCCAGCAGCTTCTCACAGGGGGCAACTGAAGCTTTCTTT. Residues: CASSFSQGATEAFF.

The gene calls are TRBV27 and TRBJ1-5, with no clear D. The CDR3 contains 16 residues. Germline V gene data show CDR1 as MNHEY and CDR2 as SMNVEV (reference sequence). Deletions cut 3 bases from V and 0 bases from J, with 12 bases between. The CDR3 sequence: CASSFPRRNSNQPQHF. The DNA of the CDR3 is TGTGCCAGCAGTTTTCCCCGGCGGAATAGCAATCAGCCCCAGCATTTT.

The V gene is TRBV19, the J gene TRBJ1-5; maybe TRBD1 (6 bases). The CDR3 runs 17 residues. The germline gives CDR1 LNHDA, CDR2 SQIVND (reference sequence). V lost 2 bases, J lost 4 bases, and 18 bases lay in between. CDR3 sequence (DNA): TGTGCCAGTAGTATAATCTCTCGGCAGGGGATGAATCAGCCCCAGCATTTT. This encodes CASSIISRQGMNQPQHF.

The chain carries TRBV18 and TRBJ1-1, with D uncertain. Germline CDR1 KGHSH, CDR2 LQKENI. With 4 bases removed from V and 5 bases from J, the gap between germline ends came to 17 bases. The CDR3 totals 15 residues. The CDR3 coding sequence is TGTGCCAGCTCACTCACAGTAGCGTCGGGGACTGAAGCTTTCTTT. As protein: CASSLTVASGTEAFF.

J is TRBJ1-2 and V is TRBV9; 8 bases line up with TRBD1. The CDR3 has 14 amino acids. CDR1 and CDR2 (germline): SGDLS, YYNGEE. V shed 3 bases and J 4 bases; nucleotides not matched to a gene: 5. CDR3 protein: CASSGQTGVYGYTF. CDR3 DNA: TGTGCCAGCAGCGGGCAGACAGGGGTCTATGGCTACACCTTC.

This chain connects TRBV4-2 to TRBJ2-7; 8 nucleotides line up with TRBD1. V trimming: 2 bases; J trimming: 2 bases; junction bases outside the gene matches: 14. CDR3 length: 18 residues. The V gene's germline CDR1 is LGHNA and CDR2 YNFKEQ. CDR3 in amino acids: CASSQKSISDRATYEQYF. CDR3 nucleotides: TGTGCCAGCAGCCAAAAATCCATATCGGACAGGGCGACCTACGAGCAGTACTTC.

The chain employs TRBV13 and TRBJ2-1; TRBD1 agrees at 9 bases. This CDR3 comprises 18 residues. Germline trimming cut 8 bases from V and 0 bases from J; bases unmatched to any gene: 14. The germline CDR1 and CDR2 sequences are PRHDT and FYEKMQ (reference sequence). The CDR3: CASGLGQGWGDSYNEQFF. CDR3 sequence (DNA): TGTGCCAGCGGGCTGGGACAGGGTTGGGGGGACTCCTACAATGAGCAGTTCTTC.

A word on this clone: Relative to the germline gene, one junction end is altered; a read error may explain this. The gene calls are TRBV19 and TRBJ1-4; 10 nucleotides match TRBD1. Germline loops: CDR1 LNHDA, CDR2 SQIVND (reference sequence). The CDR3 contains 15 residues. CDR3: CASNIPGQGNEKLFF. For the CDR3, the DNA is TGTGCCAGTAATATACCGGGACAGGGGAATGAAAAACTGTTTTTT.

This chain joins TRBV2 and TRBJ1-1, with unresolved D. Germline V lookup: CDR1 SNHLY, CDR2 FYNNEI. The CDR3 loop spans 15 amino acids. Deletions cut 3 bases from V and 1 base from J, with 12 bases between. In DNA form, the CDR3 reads TGTGCCAGCAGTGACCCTTCGGTTGGGAACACTGAAGCTTTCTTT. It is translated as CASSDPSVGNTEAFF. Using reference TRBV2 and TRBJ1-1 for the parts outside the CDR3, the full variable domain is EPEVTQTPSHQVTQMGQEVILRCVPISNHLYFYWYRQILGQKVEFLVSFYNNEISEKSEIFDDQFSVERPDGSNFTLKIRSTKLEDSAMYFCASSDPSVGNTEAFFGQGTRLTVV.

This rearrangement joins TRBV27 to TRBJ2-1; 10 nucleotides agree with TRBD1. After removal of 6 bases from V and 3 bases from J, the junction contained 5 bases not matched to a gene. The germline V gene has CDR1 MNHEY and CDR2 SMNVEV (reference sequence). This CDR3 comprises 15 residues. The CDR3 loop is CASRSGTGVYNEQFF. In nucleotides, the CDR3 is TGTGCCAGCAGGTCAGGGACAGGGGTCTACAATGAGCAGTTCTTC.

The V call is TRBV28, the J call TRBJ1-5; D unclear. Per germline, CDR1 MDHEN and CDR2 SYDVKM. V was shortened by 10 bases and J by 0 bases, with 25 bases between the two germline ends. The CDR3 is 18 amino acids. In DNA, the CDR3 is TGTGCCACCCGACGAGGAGCACTTAATACCGATAGCAATCAGCCCCAGCATTTT. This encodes CATRRGALNTDSNQPQHF. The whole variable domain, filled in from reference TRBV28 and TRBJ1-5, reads DVKVTQSSRYLVKRTGEKVFLECVQDMDHENMFWYRQDPGLGLRLIYFSYDVKMKEKGDIPEGYSVSREKKERFSLILESASTNQTSMYLCATRRGALNTDSNQPQHFGDGTRLSIL.

CDR3 nucleotide sequence: TGTGCCATCAGTGAGCCGACAACTGAAGCTTTCTTT. Its translation is CAISEPTTEAFF. The chain employs TRBV10-3 and TRBJ1-1; D gene ambiguous. In germline, CDR1 is ENHRY, CDR2 SYGVKD. The CDR3 consists of 12 residues. Trimming cost V 2 bases and J 5 bases, with 6 bases left between them.

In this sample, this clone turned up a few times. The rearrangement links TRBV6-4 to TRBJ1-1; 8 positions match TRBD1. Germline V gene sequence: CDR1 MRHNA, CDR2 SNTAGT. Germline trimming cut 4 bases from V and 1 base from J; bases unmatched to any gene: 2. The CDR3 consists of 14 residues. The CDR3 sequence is CASSATGENTEAFF. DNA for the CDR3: TGTGCCAGCAGTGCGACAGGGGAGAACACTGAAGCTTTCTTT.

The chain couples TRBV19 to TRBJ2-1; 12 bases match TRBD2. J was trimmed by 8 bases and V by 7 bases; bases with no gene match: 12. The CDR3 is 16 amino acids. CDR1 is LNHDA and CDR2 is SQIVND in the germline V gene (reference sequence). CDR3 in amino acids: CASTLTKGLAGDEQFF. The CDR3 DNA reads TGTGCCAGTACCCTCACCAAGGGACTAGCGGGCGATGAGCAGTTCTTC.

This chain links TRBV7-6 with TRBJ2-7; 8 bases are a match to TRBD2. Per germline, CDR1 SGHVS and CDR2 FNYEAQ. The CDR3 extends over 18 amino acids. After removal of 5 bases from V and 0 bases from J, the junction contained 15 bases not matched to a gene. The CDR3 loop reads CASSLLPITSGSSYEQYF. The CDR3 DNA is TGTGCCAGCAGCCTTCTCCCAATTACTAGCGGTAGCTCCTACGAGCAGTACTTC.

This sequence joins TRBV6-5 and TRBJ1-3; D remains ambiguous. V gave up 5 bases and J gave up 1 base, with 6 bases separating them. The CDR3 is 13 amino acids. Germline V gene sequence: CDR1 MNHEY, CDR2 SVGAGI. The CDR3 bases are TGTGCCAGCAGTACACCTTCTGGAAACACCATATATTTT. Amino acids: CASSTPSGNTIYF.

This CDR3 reads CASSTLASVLRNGYTF. The CDR3, as DNA: TGTGCCAGTAGTACCCTAGCCTCCGTGCTAAGGAATGGCTACACCTTC. The J gene is TRBJ1-2, the V gene TRBV19, with D unclear. Germline loops: CDR1 LNHDA, CDR2 SQIVND (reference sequence). There are 16 residues in the CDR3. Trimming pared 4 bases from V and 6 bases from J, leaving 21 bases between.

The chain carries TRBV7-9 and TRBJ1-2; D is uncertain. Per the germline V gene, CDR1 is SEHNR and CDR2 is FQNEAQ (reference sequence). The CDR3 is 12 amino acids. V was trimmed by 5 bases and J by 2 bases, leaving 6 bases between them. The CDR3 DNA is TGTGCCAGCAGCCCCGGGAACTATGGCTACACCTTC. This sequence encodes CASSPGNYGYTF.

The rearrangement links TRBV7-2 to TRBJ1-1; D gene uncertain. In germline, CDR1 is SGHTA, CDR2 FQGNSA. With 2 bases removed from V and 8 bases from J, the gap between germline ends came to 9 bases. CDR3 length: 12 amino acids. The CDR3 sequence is CASSLLGGEAFF. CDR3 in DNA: TGTGCCAGCAGCTTACTGGGAGGGGAAGCTTTCTTT. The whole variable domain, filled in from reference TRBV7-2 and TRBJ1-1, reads GAGVSQSPSNKVTEKGKDVELRCDPISGHTALYWYRQSLGQGLEFLIYFQGNSAPDKSGLPSDRFSAERTGGSVSTLTIQRTQQEDSAVYLCASSLLGGEAFFGQGTRLTVV.

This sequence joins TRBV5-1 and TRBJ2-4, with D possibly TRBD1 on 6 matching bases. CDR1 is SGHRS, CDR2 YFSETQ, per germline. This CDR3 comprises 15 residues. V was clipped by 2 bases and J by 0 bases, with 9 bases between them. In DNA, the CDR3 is TGCGCCAGCAGCTTCGGACAGCTAGCCAAAAACATTCAGTACTTC. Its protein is CASSFGQLAKNIQYF. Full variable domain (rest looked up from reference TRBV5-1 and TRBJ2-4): KAGVTQTPRYLIKTRGQQVTLSCSPISGHRSVSWYQQTPGQGLQFLFEYFSETQRNKGNFPGRFSGRQFSNSRSEMNVSTLELGDSALYLCASSFGQLAKNIQYFGAGTRLSVL.

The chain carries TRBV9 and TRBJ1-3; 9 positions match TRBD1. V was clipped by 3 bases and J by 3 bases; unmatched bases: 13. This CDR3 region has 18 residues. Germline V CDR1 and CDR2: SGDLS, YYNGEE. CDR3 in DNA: TGTGCCAGCAGCGCAGGAATAACAGGGGGCGGTGGTGGAAACACCATATATTTT. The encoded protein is CASSAGITGGGGGNTIYF.

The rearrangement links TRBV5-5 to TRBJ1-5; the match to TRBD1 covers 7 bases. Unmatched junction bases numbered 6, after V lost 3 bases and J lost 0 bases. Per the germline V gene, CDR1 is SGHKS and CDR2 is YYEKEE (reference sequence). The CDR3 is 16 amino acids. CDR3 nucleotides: TGTGCCAGCAGCTATTCAGGGGGAAATAGCAATCAGCCCCAGCATTTT. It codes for CASSYSGGNSNQPQHF.